The following is a T cell receptor beta chain sequence with its context. This sample is drawn from a study of blood T cell repertoires in COVID-19. Across the study: Italy, Spain and the United States were the sources of the convalescent and acute COVID-19 samples.

CDR3 size: 14 residues. J lost 5 bases, V lost 6 bases, and 6 bases had no gene match. Per germline, CDR1 SGHTA and CDR2 FQGNSA. Produced via immunoSEQ multiplex PCR; TCRdb's table is partial and in-frame only. The table records fewer than 150,000 clones, more than 70% of them present only once. The rearrangement links TRBV7-2 to TRBJ2-7, with 11 bases identical to TRBD2. This clonotype originated in a woman aged 60 to 75 with acute or convalescent COVID-19. The sequenced material came from peripheral blood. The CDR3 sequence: CASSDSGRGDEQYF. For the CDR3, the DNA is TGTGCCAGCAGTGATAGCGGGAGGGGAGACGAGCAGTACTTC.